This paragraph reports one T cell receptor beta chain. This sample stems from a study of cytomegalovirus exposure and HLA in healthy donors. The PCR contained 60 Vbeta and 13 Jbeta primers. Assay used: immunoSEQ multiplex PCR; TCRdb lists only in-frame clones, some missing. The data contain more than 110,000 clones, roughly 76% of them singletons. From germline, CDR1 is MNHEY and CDR2 SMNVEV (reference sequence). V dropped 6 bases and J dropped 7 bases, with 15 bases sitting between them. CDR3 length: 14 residues. This clonotype was sampled from a female donor in good health and CMV-seronegative. The genes are TRBV27 and TRBJ1-4; no reliable D call. The sample taken for sequencing was PBMCs. DNA of the CDR3: TGTGCCAGCAGCTTAAGGGTTGGGAGTGAAAAACTGTTTTTT. Translating gives CASSLRVGSEKLFF.